These 26 T cell receptor beta chains originate from one sample sequenced in a study of shared clonotypes between healthy human individuals. The protocol was immunoSEQ multiplex PCR, while the TCRdb copy is restricted to in-frame clones and leaves out a portion. The sample holds approximately 1.5 million clones, less than 99% seen once. The sample was naive CD4+ T cells sorted from blood. Sample subset: CD45RA+ positively selected. The receptors here all came from a man aged 25 to 45 in good health.

J is TRBJ1-1 and V is TRBV10-3; the match to TRBD1 covers 8 bases. There are 18 residues in the CDR3. V was clipped by 4 bases and J by 1 base; unmatched bases: 14. CDR1 is ENHRY and CDR2 is SYGVKD in the germline V gene. The CDR3 coding sequence is TGTGCCATCAGTGGTGCCGGGACAGGTGCATCGGGGAACACTGAAGCTTTCTTT. Translating gives CAISGAGTGASGNTEAFF.

The rearrangement uses TRBV15 and TRBJ2-7, with TRBD2 identical over 7 bases. The germline V gene has CDR1 LNHNV and CDR2 YYDKDF (reference sequence). Unmatched junction bases numbered 12, after V lost 2 bases and J lost 5 bases. CDR3 length: 16 residues. CDR3 nucleotide sequence: TGTGCCACCAGCAGATCGGTGACTAGCTCCTCGCACGAGCAGTACTTC. Its protein product is CATSRSVTSSSHEQYF.

V usage is TRBV28 and J usage is TRBJ2-1, with 11 positions matching TRBD2. The CDR3 length is 16 residues. With V trimmed by 5 bases and J by 4 bases, 7 bases remained unmatched. The V gene's germline CDR1 is MDHEN and CDR2 SYDVKM. In nucleotides, the CDR3 is TGTGCCAGCAGTGCCTTCCTAGCGGGAGGTTACAATGAGCAGTTCTTC. It is translated as CASSAFLAGGYNEQFF.

The chain links TRBV30 to TRBJ1-2; maybe TRBD1 (6 bases). Germline CDR1 reads GTSNPN; CDR2 reads SVGIG (reference sequence). V was shortened by 2 bases and J by 2 bases, with 15 bases between the two germline ends. The CDR3 length is 15 residues. CDR3 nucleotide sequence: TGTGCCTGGAGTAGACTTATCACAGGGAACTATGGCTACACCTTC. Protein product: CAWSRLITGNYGYTF.

This sequence joins TRBV18 and TRBJ1-1; D is undetermined. Per the germline V gene, CDR1 is KGHSH and CDR2 is LQKENI. V was cut by 4 bases and J by 0 bases, with 21 bases left in between. CDR3 length: 18 residues. CDR3: CASSLLDRGVNMNTEAFF. In DNA form, the CDR3 reads TGTGCCAGCTCACTACTTGACCGGGGTGTTAACATGAACACTGAAGCTTTCTTT.

On this clone: Other DNA sequences from this sample encode an identical CDR3 as well. The chain joins TRBV5-1 to TRBJ2-3; a possible D gene is TRBD1 (6 bases). Germline lookup yields CDR1 SGHRS and CDR2 YFSETQ. Trimming removed 0 bases from V and 0 bases from J, with 8 bases in between. The CDR3 length is 15 residues. Written as DNA, the CDR3 is TGCGCCAGCAGCTTGGGACAGGCAAGCACAGATACGCAGTATTTT. Its protein is CASSLGQASTDTQYF.

This chain joins TRBV30 and TRBJ1-1; unclear D gene. This CDR3 has 13 amino acids. From germline, CDR1 is GTSNPN and CDR2 SVGIG (reference sequence). V lost 2 bases and J 1 base, leaving 8 bases between the germline ends. CDR3 amino acids: CAWSRVGNTEAFF. The DNA for the CDR3 is TGTGCCTGGAGTAGAGTTGGGAACACTGAAGCTTTCTTT.

The V and J genes are TRBV9 and TRBJ1-1; the D is unclear. In germline, CDR1 is SGDLS, CDR2 YYNGEE. This CDR3 comprises 14 residues. Trimming cost V 0 bases and J 5 bases, with 11 bases left between them. The CDR3 protein is CASSVVQVGTEAFF. CDR3 nucleotide sequence: TGTGCCAGCAGCGTAGTTCAGGTGGGGACTGAAGCTTTCTTT.

This chain uses TRBV10-1 with TRBJ2-2; unclear D gene. Trimming removed 5 bases at V and 3 bases at J, with 7 bases between. The CDR3 is made up of 13 amino acids. Germline V gives CDR1 WNHNN, CDR2 SYGVQD (reference sequence). In DNA, the CDR3 is TGCGCCAGCAGTATGACTGACACCGGGGAGCTGTTTTTT. This gives the protein CASSMTDTGELFF.

This sequence joins TRBV5-4 and TRBJ2-1; TRBD2 matches at 11 bases. The junction had 10 bases not matched to a gene; V was cut back by 5 bases and J by 0 bases. Looked up from germline, CDR1 is SGHNT and CDR2 is YYREEE (reference sequence). The CDR3 spans 18 residues. Here the CDR3 reads CASRSGTSGISSYNEQFF. The CDR3 nucleotides are TGTGCCAGCAGATCCGGGACTAGCGGAATAAGCTCCTACAATGAGCAGTTCTTC.

The chain employs TRBV28 and TRBJ1-2; D is unresolved. V was shortened by 3 bases and J by 5 bases, with 10 bases between the two germline ends. The germline V gene has CDR1 MDHEN and CDR2 SYDVKM. The CDR3 totals 13 residues. CDR3 residues: CASSLGGPYGYTF. CDR3 bases: TGTGCCAGCAGTTTGGGAGGGCCTTATGGCTACACCTTC.

This clone was observed once. The rearrangement joins TRBV5-4 to TRBJ2-6, with D tentatively TRBD1 or TRBD2 (6 bases each). V lost 4 bases to trimming and J lost 2 bases, with 22 bases between them. Germline assignment: CDR1 SGHNT and CDR2 YYREEE (reference sequence). CDR3 size: 19 residues. The CDR3 DNA reads as TGTGCCAGCAGCCCGGGGGCGGGGCAGATCGTAGCTGGGGCCAACGTCCTGACTTTC. As protein: CASSPGAGQIVAGANVLTF. The full variable domain, in which reference TRBV5-4 and TRBJ2-6 provide the parts outside the CDR3, is ETGVTQSPTHLIKTRGQQVTLRCSSQSGHNTVSWYQQALGQGPQFIFQYYREEENGRGNFPPRFSGLQFPNYSSELNVNALELDDSALYLCASSPGAGQIVAGANVLTFGAGSRLTVL.

The chain carries TRBV12-1 and TRBJ2-1; the DNA was not compared with TRBD1, the D call given in the table. TRBV12-1 is reported as a pseudogene. This CDR3 spans 14 amino acids. The CDR3 region has the DNA TGTGCCAGCAGCTTCTCAGGAATCGGCAATGAGCAGTTCTTC. Its translation is CASSFSGIGNEQFF.

The rearrangement joins TRBV6-5 to TRBJ2-7; possibly TRBD1 for D (5 bases). This CDR3 region has 14 residues. Trimming cost V 2 bases and J 5 bases, with 13 bases left between them. Germline CDR1 is MNHEY and CDR2 is SVGAGI. In DNA form, the CDR3 reads TGTGCCAGCAGTTACGGAATAACAGGTAACGAGCAGTACTTC. Residues: CASSYGITGNEQYF.

The gene calls are TRBV6-5 and TRBJ2-5, with D possibly being TRBD2 (7 bases). The CDR3 consists of 13 residues. The germline V gene encodes CDR1 MNHEY and CDR2 SVGAGI. The V gene lost 5 bases and the J gene lost 7 bases, with 14 bases spanning the gap. CDR3 nucleotides: TGTGCCAGCAGTGGGGGCGGGGGCAGGACCCAGTACTTC. Its translation is CASSGGGGRTQYF.

Turning to this clone: Other DNA sequences in this specimen translate into the identical CDR3. This rearrangement joins TRBV14 to TRBJ1-5; D gene unclear. The germline V gene has CDR1 SGHDN and CDR2 FVKESK. The CDR3 is 13 amino acids. Trimming took off 4 bases at V and 4 bases at J, with 8 bases between the two ends. The CDR3 spells CASSLGLNQPQHF. CDR3 DNA: TGTGCCAGCAGCCTAGGGTTGAATCAGCCCCAGCATTTT. Full variable domain (outside the CDR3, taken from reference TRBV14 and TRBJ1-5): EAGVTQFPSHSVIEKGQTVTLRCDPISGHDNLYWYRRVMGKEIKFLLHFVKESKQDESGMPNNRFLAERTGGTYSTLKVQPAELEDSGVYFCASSLGLNQPQHFGDGTRLSIL.

This clone has a single count. The chain links TRBV29-1 to TRBJ2-1; D possibly uses TRBD1 or TRBD2 (6 bases each). The CDR3 length is 11 residues. The V end lost 3 bases, the J end lost 16 bases, and 16 bases lay between the germline ends. CDR1 and CDR2 from the germline V gene are SQVTM and ANQGSEA. The CDR3 nucleotides read TGCAGCGTTGAGGCGGGACAAGGAAGATTCTTC. It specifies CSVEAGQGRFF.

Concerning this clone itself: Other DNA sequences from this sample encode an identical CDR3 as well. The chain has TRBV9 and TRBJ2-3; D perhaps matches TRBD2 (5 bases). V was shortened by 2 bases and J by 0 bases, with 7 bases between the two germline ends. The CDR3 contains 14 residues. Looked up from germline, CDR1 is SGDLS and CDR2 is YYNGEE. CDR3 sequence (DNA): TGTGCCAGCAGCGTGGGAGCTAGCACAGATACGCAGTATTTT. Protein: CASSVGASTDTQYF.

This rearrangement joins TRBV2 to TRBJ1-5; 8 bases fit TRBD1. This CDR3 contains 15 residues. Unmatched junction bases numbered 9, after V lost 5 bases and J lost 6 bases. CDR1 and CDR2 (germline): SNHLY, FYNNEI. The CDR3 loop reads CASSRGQGFTQPQHF. The CDR3 DNA follows: TGTGCCAGCAGTCGTGGACAGGGATTTACTCAGCCCCAGCATTTT.

This clone showed up just once. The V and J genes are TRBV10-2 and TRBJ2-1, with D unclear. V lost 6 bases and J lost 0, with 6 bases in between. Germline CDR1 is WSHSY and CDR2 is SAAADI. The CDR3 sequence is 13 residues long. CDR3 sequence reads: CASRQSSYNEQFF. The CDR3 DNA reads as TGCGCCAGCAGACAGAGCTCCTACAATGAGCAGTTCTTC.

The chain is built from TRBV5-1 and TRBJ2-1; a weak D match, TRBD2 (6 bases). The CDR3 extends over 11 amino acids. The germline gives CDR1 SGHRS, CDR2 YFSETQ. The germline V and J ends were trimmed by 3 bases and 11 bases, with 9 bases remaining between them. The CDR3 loop is CASSSREKQFF. The CDR3 region has the DNA TGCGCCAGCAGCTCCCGGGAGAAGCAGTTCTTC. The full variable domain, completed using reference TRBV5-1 and TRBJ2-1, is KAGVTQTPRYLIKTRGQQVTLSCSPISGHRSVSWYQQTPGQGLQFLFEYFSETQRNKGNFPGRFSGRQFSNSRSEMNVSTLELGDSALYLCASSSREKQFFGPGTRLTVL.

The chain links TRBV11-2 to TRBJ2-5; no clear D. This CDR3 is 13 amino acids long. The germline CDR1 and CDR2 sequences are SGHAT and FQNNGV. Trimming took 1 base from V and 5 from J, leaving 8 bases between them. The CDR3 region is CASSLAVLETQYF. The CDR3 nucleotides are TGTGCCAGCAGCTTAGCTGTCCTGGAGACCCAGTACTTC.

The CDR3 sequence is CASSWRGPSGGELFF. The CDR3 nucleotides read TGTGCCAGCAGCTGGCGGGGCCCCTCAGGGGGGGAGCTGTTTTTT. The chain combines TRBV5-6 with TRBJ2-2, with a possible D match to TRBD2 (6 bases). Trimming cost V 3 bases and J 8 bases, with 17 bases left between them. Looked up from germline, CDR1 is SGHDT and CDR2 is YYEEEE. CDR3 size: 15 residues.

Remarks on this clone: The sample holds other DNA sequences that translate to the same CDR3. The chain links TRBV10-1 to TRBJ2-7, with a tentative D call TRBD1 (6 bases). Germline CDR1 WNHNN, CDR2 SYGVQD (reference sequence). The CDR3 consists of 15 residues. V was clipped by 0 bases and J by 2 bases, with 11 bases between them. CDR3 coding DNA: TGCGCCAGCAGTGAGTCGGGGGCCAAAGCCTACGAGCAGTACTTC. It codes for CASSESGAKAYEQYF.

The chain joins TRBV6-5 to TRBJ2-7; unclear D gene. The CDR3 spans 13 residues. Per germline, CDR1 MNHEY and CDR2 SVGAGI. The V gene lost 8 bases and the J gene lost 6 bases, with 17 bases spanning the gap. In DNA form, the CDR3 reads TGTGCCAGCTGTCAACACCTCCTGGGCGAGCAGTACTTC. This gives the protein CASCQHLLGEQYF.

This clone was seen a single time. This chain joins TRBV7-9 and TRBJ1-2; D unclear. With 2 bases removed from V and 4 bases from J, the gap between germline ends came to 11 bases. The CDR3 length is 14 residues. Looked up from germline, CDR1 is SEHNR and CDR2 is FQNEAQ (reference sequence). CDR3 protein: CASSLSQGGYGYTF. CDR3 in DNA: TGTGCCAGCAGCTTAAGTCAAGGCGGCTATGGCTACACCTTC.